The subject of this entry is one TCR beta chain. This receptor's antigen is unknown. No quality values exist for individual bases; no much larger clone is one base distant. The V end loses 0 bases and the J end loses 1 base, and a stretch of 16 bases separates them. From the cysteine through the phenylalanine, the CDR3 covers 17 amino acids. The CDR3 DNA has 51 bases and is translated from base 1. The germline V gene (reference sequence) yields MNHEY for CDR1 and SMNVEV for CDR2. The sample originates from a study of graft-versus-host responses after intestinal transplantation listed by TCRdb under 2021. With regard to the full study: The transplants that recipients got were multivisceral, liver-intestinal, or isolated intestinal. Every recipient was given anti-thymocyte globulin induction, followed by 3 to 4 years of maintenance tacrolimus and steroids. After intestinal transplantation, graft-versus-host and host-versus-graft alloreactive T cell clones in the graft, circulation and bone marrow were tracked using bulk TCR-beta CDR3 sequencing. Alloreactive clones were identified by sequencing pre-transplant mixed lymphocyte reaction products and comparing them with unstimulated pre-transplant donor and recipient T cells. The cohort enrolled 24 intestinal transplant recipients including one retransplant, and a few patients lacking pretransplant specimens were excluded. A peak of at least 4% donor T cells among recipient peripheral blood mononuclear cells was the definition used for donor T cell macrochimerism. Instead of going to the commercial service, samples from a few later patients were sequenced in-house on an Illumina MiSeq and processed with MiXCR. What the research found in general, with its limitations: GvH clones were detected in recipient bone marrow, and some of these GvH clones were observed earlier in ileal mucosa or blood, consistent with an intestinal mucosal origin. The relatively low number and heterogeneity of intestinal transplant patients limited the conclusions. Early after transplant, peak levels of circulating GvH clones were associated with declines in HvG clones. Patients with donor T cell macrochimerism had high GvH to HvG T cell clonal ratios in their allografts.

Library method: the immunoSEQ multiplex PCR assay. High-throughput TCR-beta CDR3 sequencing of genomic DNA from most patients was performed by Adaptive Biotechnologies. Per the authors' processing: TCR sequencing data for around 20 patients were retrieved from Adaptive's ImmunoSEQ software; a few other patients were processed with MiXCR and VDJtools. CDR3 nucleotide sequences shared between donor and recipient were removed because their origin could not be assigned. To be classed as alloreactive, a clone needed at least 2-fold expansion over unstimulated cells and a minimum CFSE-low frequency of 0.002% (template counts) or 0.001% (read counts). Mappable clones were those detected in sequenced pre-transplant spleen, lymph node, or MLR CFSE-low populations of the donor or recipient. The cumulative frequency of alloreactive clones was calculated as a percentage of all sequences, weighted by copy number. TCRdb took this table from immuneACCESS and kept in-frame rearrangements with V and J called. Such tables lack part of the clones; where checked against another copy, unresolved V genes explain under half of the gap, and the rest is unexplained. The V and J calls and the clone size are those of that table, but D and trimming were determined from the DNA. This sample comprises about 100,000 clones, roughly 90% of them detected only once. Of the sample, more than 15% is held by the ten largest clones.

Blood samples were collected up to 4 times in the first month after transplant and then at least monthly when available. Sequenced material: PBMCs, taken 450 to 480 days after intestinal transplant. The rearrangement combines TRBV27 with TRBJ2-7; D gene: possibly TRBD1, on 5 matching bases. This clonotype was obtained from a human patient who received an intestinal transplant, so some T cells may come from the graft donor. The CDR3 region has the sequence CASSLSAGSPRSYEQYF. The DNA sequence reads TGTGCCAGCAGTTTATCCGCAGGGTCCCCGCGGTCCTACGAGCAGTACTTC.